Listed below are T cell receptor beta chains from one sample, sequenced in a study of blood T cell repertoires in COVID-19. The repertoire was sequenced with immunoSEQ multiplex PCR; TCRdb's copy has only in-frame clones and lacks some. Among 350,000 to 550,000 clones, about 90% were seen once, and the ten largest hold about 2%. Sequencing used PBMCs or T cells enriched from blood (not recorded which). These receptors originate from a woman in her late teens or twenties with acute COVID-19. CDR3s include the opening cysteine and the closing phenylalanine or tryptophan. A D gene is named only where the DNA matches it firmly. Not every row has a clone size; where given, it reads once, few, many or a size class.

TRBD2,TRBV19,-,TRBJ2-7,CASSRGLADETYEQYF,TGTGCCAGTAGTAGGGGACTAGCGGACGAGACCTACGAGCAGTACTTC
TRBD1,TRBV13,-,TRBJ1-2,CASSPGTGYGYTF,TGTGCCAGCAGCCCCGGGACAGGCTATGGCTACACCTTC
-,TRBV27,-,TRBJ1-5,CASSWKGDQPQHF,TGTGCCAGCAGTTGGAAAGGGGATCAGCCCCAGCATTTT
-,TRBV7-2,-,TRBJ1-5,CASSLKGGNQPQHF,TGTGCCAGCAGCTTGAAAGGGGGCAATCAGCCCCAGCATTTT
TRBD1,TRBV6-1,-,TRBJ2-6,CASSESGTGLISGANVLTF,TGTGCCAGCAGTGAATCTGGGACAGGGTTGATCTCTGGGGCCAACGTCCTGACTTTC
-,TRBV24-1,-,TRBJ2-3,CATSESGVGDTQYF,TGTGCCACCAGTGAGTCCGGGGTCGGGGATACGCAGTATTTT
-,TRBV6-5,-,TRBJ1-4,CASHREAGSPGKLFF,TGTGCCAGCCATAGGGAGGCTGGCTCCCCTGGAAAACTGTTTTTT
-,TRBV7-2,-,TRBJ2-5,CASSLIRQETQYF,TGTGCCAGCAGCTTAATACGGCAAGAGACCCAGTACTTC
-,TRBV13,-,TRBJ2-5,CASSLTRDQETQYF,TGTGCCAGCAGCCTAACCCGGGATCAAGAGACCCAGTACTTC
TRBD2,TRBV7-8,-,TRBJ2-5,CASFAGRLAGGETQYF,TGTGCCAGCTTTGCTGGCCGACTAGCGGGAGGTGAGACCCAGTACTTC
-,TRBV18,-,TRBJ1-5,CASSLQAPDQPQHF,TGTGCCAGCTCACTACAGGCCCCCGATCAGCCCCAGCATTTT
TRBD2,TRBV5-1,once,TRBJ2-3,CASSPITSGSDTQYF,TGCGCCAGCAGCCCGATCACTAGCGGGAGCGATACGCAGTATTTT
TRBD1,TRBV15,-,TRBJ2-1,CATSRDEGARGYEQFF,TGTGCCACCAGCAGAGATGAGGGGGCGAGAGGTTATGAGCAGTTCTTC
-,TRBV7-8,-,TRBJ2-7,CASSIGAYEQYF,TGTGCCAGCAGCATCGGGGCCTACGAGCAGTACTTC
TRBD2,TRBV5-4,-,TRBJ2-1,CASSHGLVLEQFF,TGTGCCAGCAGCCATGGACTAGTGCTTGAGCAGTTCTTC
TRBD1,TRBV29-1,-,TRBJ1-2,CSVQVRQGSYGYTF,TGCAGCGTCCAGGTCCGACAGGGTAGCTATGGCTACACCTTC
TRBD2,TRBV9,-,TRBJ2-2,CASSVERGAANTGELFF,TGTGCCAGCAGCGTAGAGCGGGGGGCGGCGAACACCGGGGAGCTGTTTTTT
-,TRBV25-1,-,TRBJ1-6,CASSERQLSSYNSPLHF,TGTGCCAGCAGTGAAAGACAGTTAAGCTCCTATAATTCACCCCTCCACTTT
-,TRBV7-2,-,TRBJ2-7,CASSQGGGGSYEQYF,TGTGCCAGCAGCCAGGGGGGAGGAGGGTCCTACGAGCAGTACTTC
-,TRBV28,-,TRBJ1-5,CASSPRHRPQHF,TGTGCCAGCAGTCCAAGACACCGGCCCCAGCATTTT
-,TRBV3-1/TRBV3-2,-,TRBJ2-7,CASSPGQKVNYEQYF,TGTGCCAGCAGCCCCGGACAGAAAGTGAACTACGAGCAGTACTTC
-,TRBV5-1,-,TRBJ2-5,CASSLDRAETQYF,TGCGCCAGCAGCTTGGACAGGGCTGAGACCCAGTACTTC
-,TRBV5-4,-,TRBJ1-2,CASSLGSTAGKYGYTF,TGTGCCAGCAGCTTGGGTTCCACGGCGGGGAAATATGGCTACACCTTC
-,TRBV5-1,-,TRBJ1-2,CASKSGENYGYTF,TGCGCCAGCAAATCGGGGGAAAACTATGGCTACACCTTC
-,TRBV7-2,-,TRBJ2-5,CASSFRTHQETQYF,TGTGCCAGCAGCTTTCGGACACACCAAGAGACCCAGTACTTC
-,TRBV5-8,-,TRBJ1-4,CASSSDSLNEKLFF,TGTGCCAGCAGCTCCGACAGCCTGAATGAAAAACTGTTTTTT
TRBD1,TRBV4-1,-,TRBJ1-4,CASSRGQTNEKLFF,TGCGCCAGCAGCCGGGGACAGACTAATGAAAAACTGTTTTTT
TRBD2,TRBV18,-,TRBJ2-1,CASSPQTSGQNEQFF,TGTGCCAGCTCACCCCAGACTAGCGGGCAAAATGAGCAGTTCTTC
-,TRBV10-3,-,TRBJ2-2,CASKPGVTGELFF,TGTGCCTCCAAACCGGGGGTAACCGGGGAGCTGTTTTTT
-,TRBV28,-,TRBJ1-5,CASTRGEGQPQHF,TGTGCCAGCACCAGGGGTGAAGGACAGCCCCAGCATTTT
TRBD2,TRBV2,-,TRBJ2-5,CASSGLAGRQETQYF,TGTGCCAGCAGTGGCCTAGCGGGGCGACAAGAGACCCAGTACTTC
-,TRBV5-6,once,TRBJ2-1,CASSLAVMSYSEQFF,TGTGCCAGCAGCTTGGCCGTAATGAGTTACAGTGAGCAGTTCTTC
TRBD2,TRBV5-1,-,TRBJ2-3,CASSSHKTSGEDTQYF,TGCGCCAGCAGCTCTCATAAGACTAGCGGGGAGGATACGCAGTATTTT
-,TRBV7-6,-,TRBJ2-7,CASSFSPGDRAYEQYF,TGTGCCAGCAGCTTTAGTCCGGGAGACAGGGCCTACGAGCAGTACTTC
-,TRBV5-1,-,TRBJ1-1,CASSVYRGNTEAFF,TGCGCCAGCAGCGTATATCGAGGGAACACTGAAGCTTTCTTT
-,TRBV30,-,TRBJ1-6,CAWSVITDNSPLHF,TGTGCCTGGAGTGTAATAACAGACAATTCACCCCTCCACTTT
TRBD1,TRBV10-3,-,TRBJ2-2,CAIMGQGATTGELFF,TGTGCCATCATGGGACAGGGGGCCACCACCGGGGAGCTGTTTTTT
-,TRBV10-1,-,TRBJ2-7,CASSEGWGGEQYF,TGCGCCAGCAGTGAGGGATGGGGAGGCGAGCAGTACTTC
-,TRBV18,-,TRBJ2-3,CASSPEVDTQYF,TGTGCCAGCTCACCCGAGGTAGATACGCAGTATTTT
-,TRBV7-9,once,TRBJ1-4,CASSLPQGTGEKLFF,TGTGCCAGCAGCTTACCGCAGGGGACGGGGGAAAAACTGTTTTTT
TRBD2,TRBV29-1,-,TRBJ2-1,CSVFPGLVLNEQFF,TGCAGCGTTTTTCCGGGACTAGTATTAAATGAGCAGTTCTTC
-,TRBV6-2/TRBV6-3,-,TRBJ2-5,CASSPWAGPVGQETQYF,TGTGCCAGCAGTCCGTGGGCGGGGCCGGTGGGGCAAGAGACCCAGTACTTC
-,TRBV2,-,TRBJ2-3,CASSGDSQGGETDTQYF,TGTGCCAGCAGCGGCGACTCACAGGGTGGGGAAACGGATACGCAGTATTTT
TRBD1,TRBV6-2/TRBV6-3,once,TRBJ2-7,CASSYSKGGLVRKLIYEQYF,TGTGCCAGCAGTTACTCGAAAGGGGGCCTTGTTAGAAAATTGATCTACGAGCAATACTTC
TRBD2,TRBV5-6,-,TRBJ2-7,CASSYLAGGHNYEQYF,TGTGCCAGCAGCTACCTAGCGGGGGGTCATAACTACGAGCAGTACTTC
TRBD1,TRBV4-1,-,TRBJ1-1,CASSRQTYRDRGAGTEAFF,TGCGCCAGCAGCCGACAGACATACCGGGACAGGGGGGCGGGCACTGAAGCTTTCTTT
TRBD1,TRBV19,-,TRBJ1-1,CASSIDGQAGSEAFF,TGTGCCAGTAGTATCGATGGACAGGCGGGGAGTGAAGCTTTCTTT
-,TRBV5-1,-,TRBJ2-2,CASSLVSGYSNTGELFF,TGCGCCAGCAGCTTGGTTTCAGGGTACTCGAACACCGGGGAGCTGTTTTTT
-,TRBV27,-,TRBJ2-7,CASSTRTRNLYEQYF,TGTGCCAGCAGTACCCGGACACGAAACCTCTACGAGCAGTACTTC
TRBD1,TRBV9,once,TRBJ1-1,CASSVEGQGVNTEAFF,TGTGCCAGCAGCGTAGAGGGACAGGGGGTGAACACTGAAGCTTTCTTT